Each of the 32 T cell receptor beta chains below was sequenced from the same sample in a study of T cell responses to AZD1222 COVID-19 vaccine. The assay was immunoSEQ multiplex PCR, and TCRdb's table has in-frame clones only and misses some. This table holds under 30,000 clones, around 86% found once. Source: peripheral blood, taken 28 days after the second AZD1222 dose. The receptor set was obtained from an adult who received the AZD1222 COVID-19 vaccine.

The chain employs TRBV28 and TRBJ2-6; 7 bases map to TRBD2. Germline lookup yields CDR1 MDHEN and CDR2 SYDVKM. Trimming cost V 10 bases and J 1 base; bases outside gene matches: 7. There are 15 residues in the CDR3. The CDR3 here is CATRGGLSGANVLTF. CDR3 bases: TGTGCCACCCGGGGAGGGTTGTCTGGGGCCAACGTCCTGACTTTC.

This clone showed up just a few times. This chain uses TRBV12-3 or TRBV12-4 with TRBJ2-2; D ambiguous. Between the trimmed V and J ends, which lost 5 bases and 6 bases, there was a span of 7 bases. This CDR3 contains 12 residues. In DNA form, the CDR3 reads TGTGCCAGCAGTCCCTACGCCGGGGAGCTGTTTTTT. This gives the protein CASSPYAGELFF.

V and J are TRBV18 and TRBJ1-5; tentatively, D is TRBD1 (5 bases). V dropped 4 bases and J dropped 6 bases, with 13 bases sitting between them. Germline loops: CDR1 KGHSH, CDR2 LQKENI. CDR3 length: 14 residues. CDR3 region: CASSLGQGGQPQHF. The CDR3, as DNA: TGTGCCAGCTCACTGGGGCAGGGAGGTCAGCCCCAGCATTTT.

The chain employs TRBV7-9 and TRBJ1-1; tentative D call: TRBD1 (6 bases). V lost 1 base, J lost 6 bases, and 18 bases lay in between. Germline lookup yields CDR1 SEHNR and CDR2 FQNEAQ (reference sequence). CDR3 length: 16 amino acids. DNA of the CDR3: TGTGCCAGCAGCTTAGTCGGGCATTTTCCAGGGGCTGAAGCTTTCTTT. Its translation: CASSLVGHFPGAEAFF. The full variable domain, rest sourced from reference TRBV7-9 and TRBJ1-1, is DTGVSQNPRHKITKRGQNVTFRCDPISEHNRLYWYRQTLGQGPEFLTYFQNEAQLEKSRLLSDRFSAERPKGSFSTLEIQRTEQGDSAMYLCASSLVGHFPGAEAFFGQGTRLTVV.

J is TRBJ2-3 and V is TRBV6-4, with D perhaps TRBD2 (6 bases). Trimming removed 0 bases from V and 4 bases from J, with 11 bases in between. CDR1 is MRHNA and CDR2 is SNTAGT in the germline V gene. CDR3 size: 15 residues. The CDR3 reads CASSDSGGGADTQYF. The DNA for the CDR3 is TGTGCCAGCAGTGACTCGGGTGGAGGGGCAGATACGCAGTATTTT.

V and J are TRBV11-3 and TRBJ2-2; D gene ambiguous. The CDR3 is 14 residues long. Trimming pared 3 bases from V and 2 bases from J, leaving 7 bases between. The V gene's germline CDR1 is SGHNT and CDR2 YENEEA. The CDR3 DNA sequence: TGTGCCAGCAGCTTGGGCCCAAACACCGGGGAGCTGTTTTTT. Translating gives CASSLGPNTGELFF.

This clone was found once. This chain links TRBV4-2 with TRBJ2-5; D gene uncertain. V was cut by 0 bases and J by 5 bases, with 16 bases left in between. The CDR3 covers 16 residues. Germline V gene data show CDR1 as LGHNA and CDR2 as YNFKEQ. The CDR3 DNA reads TGTGCCAGCAGCCAAGAATGGAAGGGCCTTGGGGAGACCCAGTACTTC. Amino acid sequence: CASSQEWKGLGETQYF.

This clone was picked up one time. CDR3 DNA: TGTGCCAGCAGCGGGCGGACTAGCGGGAGCTACGAGCAGTACTTC. It specifies CASSGRTSGSYEQYF. The chain carries TRBV13 and TRBJ2-7; TRBD2 agrees at 13 bases. The germline V gene encodes CDR1 PRHDT and CDR2 FYEKMQ (reference sequence). Trimming cost V 5 bases and J 3 bases; bases outside gene matches: 4. The CDR3 has 15 residues.

The rearrangement uses TRBV28 and TRBJ2-7; TRBD1 matches 10 bases. The CDR3 sequence is 15 residues long. In germline, CDR1 is MDHEN, CDR2 SYDVKM. Trimming took 6 bases from V and 0 from J; bases not matched to a gene: 5. Here the CDR3 reads CASSSTGGYSYEQYF. CDR3 in DNA: TGTGCCAGCAGCTCGACAGGGGGCTACTCCTACGAGCAGTACTTC.

The chain employs TRBV4-1 and TRBJ1-6; 7 nucleotides match TRBD1. From germline, CDR1 is MGHRA and CDR2 YSYEKL. The ends lost 0 bases at V and 5 bases at J; junction bases unmatched: 10. The length of the CDR3 is 18 residues. The DNA for the CDR3 is TGCGCCAGCAGCCAAGAAGGCTACAGGGGAGGGAATAATTCACCCCTCCACTTT. As protein: CASSQEGYRGGNNSPLHF.

The rearrangement joins TRBV2 to TRBJ2-7, with D tentatively TRBD2 (5 bases). The CDR3 totals 15 residues. Germline lookup yields CDR1 SNHLY and CDR2 FYNNEI. Trimming took 7 bases from V and 0 from J, leaving 16 bases between them. The CDR3 DNA reads TGTGCCAGCACATTGGAGGCAGCCTCCTCCTACGAGCAGTACTTC. It codes for CASTLEAASSYEQYF.

V gene TRBV4-2 combines with J gene TRBJ1-2; 7 bases agree with TRBD1. The CDR3 has 15 amino acids. The V gene end was trimmed by 0 bases and the J gene end by 7 bases; junction bases not matched to a gene: 8. Germline V CDR1 and CDR2: LGHNA, YNFKEQ. This CDR3 is CASSQDRDRRSGYTF. The CDR3 DNA follows: TGTGCCAGCAGCCAAGATCGGGACAGAAGATCTGGCTACACCTTC.

The CDR3 region is CSVEDDWVGGYTF. In DNA, the CDR3 is TGCAGCGTTGAGGACGATTGGGTGGGTGGCTACACCTTC. The chain is built from TRBV29-1 and TRBJ1-2, with D uncertain. The CDR3 is 13 amino acids. V lost 3 bases, J lost 7 bases, and 15 bases lay in between. Germline CDR1 reads SQVTM; CDR2 reads ANQGSEA.

The chain employs TRBV5-6 and TRBJ2-3, with 7 bases fitting TRBD1. Germline CDR1 reads SGHDT; CDR2 reads YYEEEE. The CDR3 runs to 16 residues. V lost 0 bases and J lost 0; bases outside the gene matches: 4. This CDR3 is CASSLATGASTDTQYF. The CDR3 DNA reads TGTGCCAGCAGCTTGGCCACAGGGGCTAGCACAGATACGCAGTATTTT.

The chain recombines TRBV20-1 with TRBJ2-5; D remains unclear. This CDR3 contains 11 residues. V was pared by 7 bases and J by 1 base, with 7 bases between. Germline CDR1 is DFQATT and CDR2 is SNEGSKA (reference sequence). CDR3 nucleotides: TGCAGTGGCAGAAGCCAAGAGACCCAGTACTTC. Translated, it gives CSGRSQETQYF.

The chain links TRBV6-5 to TRBJ1-5; unclear D gene. V lost 0 bases to trimming and J lost 5 bases, with 14 bases between them. CDR3 size: 16 residues. Germline CDR1 MNHEY, CDR2 SVGAGI. The DNA of the CDR3 is TGTGCCAGCAGTTACTCCCGCAGTACCGGGGATCAGCCCCAGCATTTT. Its protein product is CASSYSRSTGDQPQHF.

The count of this clone is one. The V and J genes are TRBV30 and TRBJ2-7, with 11 bases matching TRBD2. V lost 0 bases to trimming and J lost 6 bases; unmatched junction nucleotides: 10. Germline loops: CDR1 GTSNPN, CDR2 SVGIG (reference sequence). CDR3 length: 16 residues. Written as DNA, the CDR3 is TGTGCCTGGAGTGTACTACCCACTAGCGGGAGCGGCGAGCAGTACTTC. This translates into CAWSVLPTSGSGEQYF.

V is TRBV7-2 and J is TRBJ2-1; no clear D gene. The V gene's germline CDR1 is SGHTA and CDR2 FQGNSA. The CDR3 spans 13 residues. V was clipped by 5 bases and J by 5 bases, with 10 bases between them. Written as DNA, the CDR3 is TGTGCCAGCAGCCGGGTGGGGAACAATGAGCAGTTCTTC. Its translation: CASSRVGNNEQFF.

The chain employs TRBV18 and TRBJ1-5; D gene ambiguous. The germline V gene has CDR1 KGHSH and CDR2 LQKENI. This CDR3 has 13 amino acids. V dropped 4 bases and J dropped 5 bases, with 9 bases sitting between them. This CDR3 is CASSQGQDQPQHF. In DNA, the CDR3 is TGTGCCAGCTCACAAGGGCAGGATCAGCCCCAGCATTTT.

The V call is TRBV11-3, the J call TRBJ2-1, with D perhaps TRBD2 (5 bases). From germline, CDR1 is SGHNT and CDR2 YENEEA. The CDR3 spans 12 residues. V lost 0 bases to trimming and J lost 12 bases, with 9 bases between them. In DNA, the CDR3 is TGTGCCAGCAGCTTAGAAGGTAGCGTGCAGTTCTTC. Amino acid sequence: CASSLEGSVQFF.

The chain carries TRBV11-2 and TRBJ1-1; possibly TRBD1 for D (6 bases). The CDR3 loop spans 13 amino acids. Per the germline V gene, CDR1 is SGHAT and CDR2 is FQNNGV. The germline V and J ends were trimmed by 5 bases and 1 base, with 8 bases remaining between them. The CDR3 sequence: CASSGQPNTEAFF. The CDR3 region has the DNA TGTGCCAGCAGCGGACAGCCGAACACTGAAGCTTTCTTT.

This chain connects TRBV6-5 to TRBJ2-1; the D gene is possibly TRBD2 (6 bases). Trimming removed 5 bases at V and 7 bases at J, with 18 bases between. Germline CDR1 MNHEY, CDR2 SVGAGI. This CDR3 spans 15 amino acids. The CDR3 loop reads CASSKIGASENEQFF. The CDR3, as DNA: TGTGCCAGCAGTAAAATCGGCGCTAGCGAAAATGAGCAGTTCTTC.

This chain links TRBV6-4 with TRBJ2-2, with 8 bases identical to TRBD1. Germline loops: CDR1 MRHNA, CDR2 SNTAGT. This CDR3 region has 14 residues. J gave up 1 base and V 6 bases, and 1 base lay outside the gene matches. CDR3 in DNA: TGTGCCAGCAGAGGACAGGGGAACACCGGGGAGCTGTTTTTT. Translation gives CASRGQGNTGELFF.

The CDR3 DNA sequence: TGTGCCAGCAGCTTGACCGACAGGCCAGGAAACACCATATATTTT. Its translation is CASSLTDRPGNTIYF. The chain uses TRBV7-2 and TRBJ1-3; D perhaps matches TRBD1 (6 bases). Germline V gene data show CDR1 as SGHTA and CDR2 as FQGNSA. The CDR3 totals 15 residues. V was pared by 3 bases and J by 4 bases, with 13 bases between.

The chain combines TRBV3-1 (or the pseudogene TRBV3-2) with TRBJ1-3; the match to TRBD1 covers 9 bases. After removal of 5 bases from V and 14 bases from J, the junction contained 10 bases not matched to a gene. This CDR3 is 13 amino acids long. Germline assignment: CDR1 LGHDT and CDR2 YNNKEL (reference sequence). CDR3 region: CASSNSGTGIVYF. In DNA form, the CDR3 reads TGTGCCAGCAGCAACTCCGGGACAGGGATTGTATATTTT.

This chain joins TRBV9 and TRBJ1-2, with 7 bases identical to TRBD1. Germline CDR1 reads SGDLS; CDR2 reads YYNGEE. The CDR3 is made up of 16 amino acids. V shed 0 bases and J 5 bases; nucleotides not matched to a gene: 10. The CDR3 here is CASSVVSARGVYGYTF. CDR3 sequence (DNA): TGTGCCAGCAGCGTAGTAAGTGCCAGGGGGGTTTATGGCTACACCTTC.

The chain has TRBV5-1 and TRBJ2-1, with TRBD1 matching over 9 bases. Germline V gives CDR1 SGHRS, CDR2 YFSETQ. The CDR3 is 16 amino acids. Unmatched junction bases numbered 8, after V lost 7 bases and J lost 0 bases. The CDR3 region is CASGLSTGGSYNEQFF. The DNA for the CDR3 is TGCGCCAGCGGGTTGTCGACAGGGGGCTCCTACAATGAGCAGTTCTTC.

This clone appeared a single time. The rearrangement uses TRBV24-1 and TRBJ1-5; a weak D match, TRBD1 (5 bases). V shed 2 bases and J shed 2 bases, with 12 bases lying between them. CDR1 is KGHDR and CDR2 is SFDVKD in the germline V gene. The CDR3 covers 16 residues. CDR3 DNA: TGTGCCACCAGTGATTCGGGGGGAAGGGGCAATCAGCCCCAGCATTTT. Translation gives CATSDSGGRGNQPQHF.

This clone was counted a few times. CDR3 in amino acids: CASSPSAPSPYEQYF. The CDR3 coding sequence is TGTGCCAGCAGCCCAAGCGCTCCCTCCCCCTACGAGCAGTACTTC. The rearrangement uses TRBV9 and TRBJ2-7; D call uncertain. Trimming cost V 4 bases and J 2 bases, with 16 bases left between them. This CDR3 has 15 residues. Germline CDR1 is SGDLS and CDR2 is YYNGEE.

This clone was detected only a few times. The chain's CDR3 is CASSGTGRSEQYF. The CDR3 bases are TGTGCCAGTAGCGGGACAGGGAGGTCCGAGCAGTACTTC. This chain links TRBV19 with TRBJ2-7, with 9 bases fitting TRBD1. The CDR3 is made up of 13 amino acids. Germline V gene sequence: CDR1 LNHDA, CDR2 SQIVND (reference sequence). J was trimmed by 6 bases and V by 6 bases; bases with no gene match: 6. Complete variable domain (other parts from reference TRBV19 and TRBJ2-7): DGGITQSPKYLFRKEGQNVTLSCEQNLNHDAMYWYRQDPGQGLRLIYYSQIVNDFQKGDIAEGYSVSREKKESFPLTVTSAQKNPTAFYLCASSGTGRSEQYFGPGTRLTVT.

For the CDR3, the DNA is TGTGCCAGCAGTGGGGGACTAGCGACAGATACGCAGTATTTT. The encoded protein is CASSGGLATDTQYF. This chain joins TRBV2 and TRBJ2-3, with 10 positions matching TRBD2. Per germline, CDR1 SNHLY and CDR2 FYNNEI. V trimming: 4 bases; J trimming: 3 bases; junction bases outside the gene matches: 1. The CDR3 is made up of 14 amino acids.

The chain uses TRBV24-1 and TRBJ1-2; 8 bases line up with TRBD1. CDR1 is KGHDR and CDR2 is SFDVKD in the germline V gene. The V segment lost 4 bases and the J segment 9 bases; nucleotides outside the gene matches: 9. This CDR3 contains 14 residues. The DNA of the CDR3 is TGTGCCACCAGTGACAGGACAGGGATAGAGAGCTACACCTTC. Translated: CATSDRTGIESYTF.